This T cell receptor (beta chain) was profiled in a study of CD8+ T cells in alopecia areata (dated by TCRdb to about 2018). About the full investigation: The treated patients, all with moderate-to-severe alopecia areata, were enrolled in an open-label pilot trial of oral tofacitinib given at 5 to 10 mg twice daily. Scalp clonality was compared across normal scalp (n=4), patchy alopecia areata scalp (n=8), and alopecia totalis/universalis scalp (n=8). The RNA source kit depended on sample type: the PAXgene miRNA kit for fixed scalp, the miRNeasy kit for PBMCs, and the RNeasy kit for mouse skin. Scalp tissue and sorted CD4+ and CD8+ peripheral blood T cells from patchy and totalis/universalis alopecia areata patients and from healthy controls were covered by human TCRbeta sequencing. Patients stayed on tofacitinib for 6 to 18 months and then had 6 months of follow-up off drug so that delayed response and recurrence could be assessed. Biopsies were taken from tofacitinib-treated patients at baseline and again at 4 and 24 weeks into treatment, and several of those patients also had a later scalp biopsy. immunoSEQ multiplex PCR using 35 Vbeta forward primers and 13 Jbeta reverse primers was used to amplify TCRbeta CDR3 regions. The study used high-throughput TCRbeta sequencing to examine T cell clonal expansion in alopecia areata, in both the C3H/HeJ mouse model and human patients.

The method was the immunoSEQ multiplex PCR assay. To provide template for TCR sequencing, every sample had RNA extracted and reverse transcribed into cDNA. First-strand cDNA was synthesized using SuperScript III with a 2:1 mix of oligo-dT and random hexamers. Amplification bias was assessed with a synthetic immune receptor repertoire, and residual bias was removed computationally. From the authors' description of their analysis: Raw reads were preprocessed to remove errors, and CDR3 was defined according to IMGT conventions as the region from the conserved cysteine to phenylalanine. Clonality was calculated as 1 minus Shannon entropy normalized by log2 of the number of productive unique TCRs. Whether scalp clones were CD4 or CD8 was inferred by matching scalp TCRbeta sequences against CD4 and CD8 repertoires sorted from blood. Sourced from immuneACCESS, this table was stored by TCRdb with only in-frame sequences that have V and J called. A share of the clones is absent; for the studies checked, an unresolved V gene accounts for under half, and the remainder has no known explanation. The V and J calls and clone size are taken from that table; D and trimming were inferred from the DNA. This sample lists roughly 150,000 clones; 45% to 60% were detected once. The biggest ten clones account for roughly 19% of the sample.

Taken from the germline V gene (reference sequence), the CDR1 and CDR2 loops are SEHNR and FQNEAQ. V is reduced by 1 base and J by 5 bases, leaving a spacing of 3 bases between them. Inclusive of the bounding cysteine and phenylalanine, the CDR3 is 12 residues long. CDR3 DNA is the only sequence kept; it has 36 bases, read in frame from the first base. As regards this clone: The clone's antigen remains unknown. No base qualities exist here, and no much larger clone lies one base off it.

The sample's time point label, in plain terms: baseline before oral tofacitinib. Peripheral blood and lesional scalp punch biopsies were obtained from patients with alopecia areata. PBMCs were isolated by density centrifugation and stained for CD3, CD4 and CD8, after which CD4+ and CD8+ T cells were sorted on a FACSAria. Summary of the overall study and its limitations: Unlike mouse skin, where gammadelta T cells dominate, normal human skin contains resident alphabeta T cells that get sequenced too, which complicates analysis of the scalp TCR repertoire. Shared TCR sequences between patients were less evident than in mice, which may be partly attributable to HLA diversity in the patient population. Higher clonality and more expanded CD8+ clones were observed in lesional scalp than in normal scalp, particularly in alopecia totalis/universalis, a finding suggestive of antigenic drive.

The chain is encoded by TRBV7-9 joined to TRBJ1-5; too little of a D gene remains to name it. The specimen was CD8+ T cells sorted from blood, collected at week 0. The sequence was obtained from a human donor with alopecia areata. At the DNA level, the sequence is TGTGCCAGCAGCTTAGGCCATCAGCCCCAGCATTTT. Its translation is CASSLGHQPQHF.